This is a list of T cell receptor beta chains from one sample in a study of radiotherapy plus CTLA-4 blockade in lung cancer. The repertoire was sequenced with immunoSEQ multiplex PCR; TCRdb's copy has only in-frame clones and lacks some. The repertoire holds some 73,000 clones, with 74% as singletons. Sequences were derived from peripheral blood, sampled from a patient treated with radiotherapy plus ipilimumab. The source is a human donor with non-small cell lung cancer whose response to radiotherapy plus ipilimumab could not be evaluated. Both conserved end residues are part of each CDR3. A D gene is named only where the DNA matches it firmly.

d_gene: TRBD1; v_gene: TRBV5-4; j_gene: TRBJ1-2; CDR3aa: CASSLWSRGRDRGYYGYTF
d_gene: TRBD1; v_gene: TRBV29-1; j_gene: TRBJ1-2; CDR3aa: CSAGTGLGYTF
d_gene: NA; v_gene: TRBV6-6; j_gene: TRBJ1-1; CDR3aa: CASRDQGTGIGTEAFF
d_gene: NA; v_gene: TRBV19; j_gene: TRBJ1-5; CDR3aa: CASSILRQANQPQHF
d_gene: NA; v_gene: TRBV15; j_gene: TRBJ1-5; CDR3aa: CATRLSGPSNQPQHF
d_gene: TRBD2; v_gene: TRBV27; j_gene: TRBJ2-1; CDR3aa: CASSFGTSRNEQFF
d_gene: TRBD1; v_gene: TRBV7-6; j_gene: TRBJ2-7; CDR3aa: CASSQGVWEQYF
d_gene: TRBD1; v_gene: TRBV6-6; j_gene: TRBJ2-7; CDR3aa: CASSYSRTGPYEQYF
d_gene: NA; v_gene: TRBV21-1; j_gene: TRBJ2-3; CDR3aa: CASGTGSTDTQYF
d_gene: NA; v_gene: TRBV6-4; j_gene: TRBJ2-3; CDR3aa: CASSRVLSTDTQYF
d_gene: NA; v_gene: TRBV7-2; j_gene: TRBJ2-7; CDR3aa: CASSLDLASYEQYF
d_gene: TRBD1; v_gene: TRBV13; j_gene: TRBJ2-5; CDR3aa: CASSPRDSPGETQYF
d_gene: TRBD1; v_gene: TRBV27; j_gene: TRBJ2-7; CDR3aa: CASSLGGQALLEQYF
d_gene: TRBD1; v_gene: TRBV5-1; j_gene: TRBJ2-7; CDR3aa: CASSLWPGQGYEQYF
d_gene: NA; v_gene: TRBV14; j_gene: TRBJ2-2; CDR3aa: CASSQGLRATGELFF
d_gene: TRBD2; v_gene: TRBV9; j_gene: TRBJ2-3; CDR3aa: CASSVVTSGDTQYF